The TCR beta chain described here comes from a study of blood T cell repertoires in COVID-19. The junction had 6 bases not matched to a gene; V was cut back by 6 bases and J by 2 bases. The length of the CDR3 is 15 residues. Germline lookup yields CDR1 KGHSH and CDR2 LQKENI. Per the authors' pipeline: Nucleated cell counts were estimated from reference gene primer amplification. Profiled with immunoSEQ multiplex PCR; TCRdb holds only in-frame clones, not every one. V, J and clone size are taken as reported in that table, and D and trimming were inferred from the DNA itself. The sample lists 410,000 or so clones; 75% to 90% were seen once. While infection was still active, Seattle patients were enrolled and then followed longitudinally.

The specimen sequenced was peripheral blood. V usage is TRBV18 and J usage is TRBJ2-5; 10 bases are a match to TRBD2. The sequence was collected from a woman aged 40-49 years with COVID-19, enrolled during active disease. The CDR3 loop is CASSTLTSGQETQYF. CDR3 DNA sequence: TGTGCCAGCTCGACCCTGACTAGCGGGCAAGAGACCCAGTACTTC.